These T cell receptor beta chains were read from a single sample in a study of persistence of HIV-infected CD4 T cells. These receptors' targets are unknown. Libraries were prepared by immunoSEQ multiplex PCR; TCRdb keeps only in-frame clonotypes and omits some of them. The sample comprises 40,000 to 60,000 clones, just under 90% of which are singletons, and around 3.2% rests with the top ten. Sample: CD4+ T cells sorted from PBMCs after approximately 20-hour stimulation, taken from a patient who received antiretroviral therapy. The origin of the receptors is an adult woman with HIV who was CMV-seropositive. Both conserved end residues are part of each CDR3. Fields, in order: V gene, D gene, clone size, CDR3 length, J gene, CDR3 DNA, CDR3 protein. The D gene is left open where the match is weak. Expanded clones are given a class, and other clones once, few, many or no size at all.

TRBV7-3	TRBD1	.	15	TRBJ1-2	TGTGCCAGCAGCCCTGGTCCGGGACAGAGTTATGGCTACACCTTC	CASSPGPGQSYGYTF
TRBV15	TRBD1	.	14	TRBJ1-4	TGTGCCACCAGCCGGACAGGGACTAATGAAAAACTGTTTTTT	CATSRTGTNEKLFF
TRBV21-1	.	.	13	TRBJ2-5	TGTGCCAGCAGCAGTAGGGGGATAGGGACCCAGTACTTC	CASSSRGIGTQYF
TRBV2	.	.	13	TRBJ2-3	TGTGCCAGCAGTGAAGGTACACCAGATACGCAGTATTTT	CASSEGTPDTQYF
TRBV30	.	.	12	TRBJ1-4	TGTGCCTCGCCGGGAAAGAATGAAAAACTGTTTTTT	CASPGKNEKLFF
TRBV2	.	.	15	TRBJ1-5	TGTGCCAGCAGTGCTCGGAGGGCTAGCAATCAGCCCCAGCATTTT	CASSARRASNQPQHF
TRBV11-1	TRBD1	.	15	TRBJ2-5	TGTGCCAGCAGCCAAGTGGACAGGGGAAAAGAGACCCAGTACTTC	CASSQVDRGKETQYF
TRBV6-5	TRBD2	.	13	TRBJ2-4	TGTGCCAAAACGGGGGGAGCCAAAAACATTCAGTACTTC	CAKTGGAKNIQYF
TRBV5-4	.	.	15	TRBJ2-7	TGTGCCAGCAGCTCCCGGGACATCCGAAGCAGCGAGCAGTACTTC	CASSSRDIRSSEQYF
TRBV29-1	.	.	12	TRBJ2-2	TGCAGCGTAGGCAGTTTGTCCGGGGAGCTGTTTTTT	CSVGSLSGELFF
TRBV5-6	.	.	16	TRBJ1-2	TGTGCCAGCAGCTTATGGACAGAACGTTATTATAATGGCTACACCTTC	CASSLWTERYYNGYTF
TRBV10-3	.	.	13	TRBJ2-1	TGTGCCATCGGACAGAGCTCCTACAATGAGCAGTTCTTC	CAIGQSSYNEQFF
TRBV18	.	.	14	TRBJ1-3	TGTGCCAGCTCACCGGGGGCGACTGGAAACACCATATATTTT	CASSPGATGNTIYF
TRBV4-1	.	.	15	TRBJ1-1	TGCGCCAGCAGCCAGACCGGGATCTCGAACACTGAAGCTTTCTTT	CASSQTGISNTEAFF
TRBV30	.	.	13	TRBJ1-2	TGTGCCTGGAGTGTAACAGGGTCCTATGGCTACACCTTC	CAWSVTGSYGYTF
TRBV11-3	.	.	18	TRBJ2-2	TGTGCCAGCAGCTTGTCGGTTTTGGGGGGGCCGCGCACCGGGGAGCTGTTTTTT	CASSLSVLGGPRTGELFF
TRBV28	.	.	16	TRBJ2-1	TGTGCCAGCACCCTAGGGGGGACGATGACCTACAATGAGCAGTTCTTC	CASTLGGTMTYNEQFF
TRBV7-6	TRBD2	.	17	TRBJ2-1	TGTGCCAGCAGCTTAGCCTTCGGGAGGGTAGCCTACAATGAGCAGTTCTTC	CASSLAFGRVAYNEQFF
TRBV28	.	.	12	TRBJ2-3	TGTGCCAGCAGTTCAGTCACAGATACGCAGTATTTT	CASSSVTDTQYF
TRBV29-1	TRBD1	.	15	TRBJ2-6	TGCAGCGCAGGACAGGCTACCTCTGGGGCCAACGTCCTGACTTTC	CSAGQATSGANVLTF
TRBV5-4	TRBD1	.	15	TRBJ2-1	TGTGCCAGCAGCTCCGGACAGGGTAAGAACAATGAGCAGTTCTTC	CASSSGQGKNNEQFF
TRBV21-1	.	.	15	TRBJ1-3	TGTGCCAGCAGCCACAGGGCGGGTGTTGGAAACACCATATATTTT	CASSHRAGVGNTIYF
TRBV29-1	TRBD1	.	12	TRBJ2-7	TGCAGCGTCGACAGGGGCGGCGCCGAGCAGTACTTC	CSVDRGGAEQYF
TRBV3-1/TRBV3-2	TRBD1	.	12	TRBJ2-7	TGTGCCAGCAGCCAAGACCGGACAGGGAAGTACTTC	CASSQDRTGKYF
TRBV5-6	TRBD1	.	13	TRBJ1-2	TGTGCCAGCAGTCAGGGGGAGGACTATGGCTACACCTTC	CASSQGEDYGYTF
TRBV6-5	.	.	15	TRBJ1-1	TGTGCCAGCAGTTACCTCGGGCTACTGAACACTGAAGCTTTCTTT	CASSYLGLLNTEAFF
TRBV29-1	.	.	15	TRBJ2-7	TGCAGCGTTGAAGATAAAGGGACCAGTCGATGGGAGCAGTACTTC	CSVEDKGTSRWEQYF
TRBV5-1	.	.	14	TRBJ1-1	TGCGCCAGCAGCTTGGCCGTCAGAAGCACTGAAGCTTTCTTT	CASSLAVRSTEAFF
TRBV2	.	.	12	TRBJ1-5	TGTGCCAGCAGTGCTGGAAATCAGCCCCAGCATTTT	CASSAGNQPQHF
TRBV6-6	.	.	14	TRBJ1-2	TGTGCCAGCAGTTACTCCGGGGGGATGGCTGGCTACACCTTC	CASSYSGGMAGYTF
TRBV28	.	.	12	TRBJ1-4	TGTGCCAGCCATAGAGGGAATGAAAAACTGTTTTTT	CASHRGNEKLFF
TRBV27	TRBD1	.	14	TRBJ1-2	TGTGCCAGCAGTCGGACAGGGGGATACTATGGCTACACCTTC	CASSRTGGYYGYTF
TRBV7-8	.	.	13	TRBJ1-2	TGTGCCAGCAGCCGAAAACAGGGATATGGCTACACCTTC	CASSRKQGYGYTF
TRBV3-1/TRBV3-2	TRBD2	.	17	TRBJ2-7	TGTGCCAGCCGCCACCGGCGGGCGGGGGGGGCGACCTACGAGCAGTACTTC	CASRHRRAGGATYEQYF
TRBV12-5	.	.	16	TRBJ1-1	TGTGCTAGTGGTCACCCAGCGGGTGCTACGAACACTGAAGCTTTCTTT	CASGHPAGATNTEAFF
TRBV5-1	TRBD1	few	15	TRBJ1-6	TGCGCCAGCAGCTTGGCCGGACAGGTTGGGTCACCCCTCCACTTT	CASSLAGQVGSPLHF
TRBV19	TRBD1	.	16	TRBJ1-2	TGTGCCAGTAGTACTTCGGAGGCAGGGGGCCGCCATGGCTACACCTTC	CASSTSEAGGRHGYTF
TRBV18	.	.	14	TRBJ1-5	TGTGCCAGCTCACCACCGACAGCAAATCAGCCCCAGCATTTT	CASSPPTANQPQHF
TRBV19	TRBD2	once	14	TRBJ2-7	TGTGCCAGTAGTAGGAGCGGGGGCCGCTACGAGCAGTACTTC	CASSRSGGRYEQYF
TRBV5-4	.	once	14	TRBJ1-3	TGTGCCAGCGGAAAAGGCCCAGGGGCAGACACCATATATTTT	CASGKGPGADTIYF
TRBV7-6	TRBD2	few	15	TRBJ2-5	TGTGCCAGCATCCCTATCCCCGGGGGGGTTGAGACCCAGTACTTC	CASIPIPGGVETQYF
TRBV3-1/TRBV3-2	.	.	15	TRBJ2-6	TGTGCCAGCAGCCGAGGGGGAGCTGGGGCCAACGTCCTGACTTTC	CASSRGGAGANVLTF
TRBV19	.	.	15	TRBJ1-1	TGTGCCAGCGGTGGGGCAGGGGTGGTCAACACTGAAGCTTTCTTT	CASGGAGVVNTEAFF
TRBV2	TRBD1	.	14	TRBJ1-5	TGTGCCAGCAGTGGGGACAGAAGCAATCAGCCCCAGCATTTT	CASSGDRSNQPQHF
TRBV11-2	.	.	16	TRBJ2-5	TGTGCCAGCAGCCCCCAAGAGGGGGTAGGTGGGTTAACCCAGTACTTC	CASSPQEGVGGLTQYF
TRBV29-1	TRBD1	few	12	TRBJ2-7	TGCAGCGTTTACCGGGACAGCTACGAGCAGTACTTC	CSVYRDSYEQYF
TRBV28	TRBD1	.	16	TRBJ2-7	TGTGCCAGCAGTTTGGGGGGACAGGGGGCCTCCTACGAGCAGTACTTC	CASSLGGQGASYEQYF
TRBV5-8	.	.	14	TRBJ1-1	TGTGCCAGCAGTCGTGGACGGAAGAACACTGAAGCTTTCTTT	CASSRGRKNTEAFF
TRBV29-1	.	.	14	TRBJ2-2	TGCAGCGTCCGCAGGGGGGCAAGCACCGGGGAGCTGTTTTTT	CSVRRGASTGELFF
TRBV5-4	TRBD1	.	16	TRBJ1-4	TGTGCCAGCAGCCCCGGACAGGATAAAACTAATGAAAAACTGTTTTTT	CASSPGQDKTNEKLFF
TRBV28	TRBD1	few	16	TRBJ2-3	TGTGCCAGCAGGGTAGCAGGACAGGCTTACACAGATACGCAGTATTTT	CASRVAGQAYTDTQYF
TRBV19	TRBD1	few	15	TRBJ1-1	TGTGCCAGTAGTATCCTTGGACAGGGGAACACTGAAGCTTTCTTT	CASSILGQGNTEAFF
TRBV6-1	.	.	11	TRBJ2-4	TGTGCCAGCAGTGAAGGGAACATTCAGTACTTC	CASSEGNIQYF
TRBV6-2/TRBV6-3	.	.	12	TRBJ2-7	TGTGCCAGCAGTTTCAGCAGGGGCGAGCAGTACTTC	CASSFSRGEQYF